The rows below give T cell receptor beta chains drawn from one sample of a study of T cells in Graves' hyperthyroidism and ophthalmopathy. Each CDR3 protein is one row after TCRdb ran MiXCR on the multiplex PCR reads. Among fewer than 800,000 distinct CDR3 sequences listed, around 15% were seen once. Sequencing was carried out using blood. The receptor source for this set is a man aged 18 to 29 with Graves' hyperthyroidism. Both conserved end residues are part of each CDR3. A D gene is named only where the DNA matches it firmly. Expanded clones are given a class, and other clones once, few, many or no size at all.

TRBJ2-3	many	TRBV7-3	-	TGTGCCAGCAGCTTAACCCCCGGGGTAGCGGAGGAGGGTGGTACGCAGTATTTT	CASSLTPGVAEEGGTQYF
TRBJ1-5	-	TRBV2	-	TGTGCCAGCAGTGAAATGGCCCCAGGGTCTCGCAATCAGCCCCAGCATTTT	CASSEMAPGSRNQPQHF
TRBJ2-7	few	TRBV5-1	-	TGCGCCAGCAGTCCCGAGACAGTGTTGGAGCAGTACTTC	CASSPETVLEQYF
TRBJ2-3	few	TRBV10-3	TRBD2	TGTGCCATCAGTGAGTCCGGTCTAGCGGGAGCTCCAAGCACAGATACGCAGTATTTT	CAISESGLAGAPSTDTQYF
TRBJ2-1	many	TRBV7-2	TRBD1	TGTGCCAGCAGCCCGACAGGGGACCATGAGCAGTTCTTC	CASSPTGDHEQFF
TRBJ2-5	many	TRBV3-1	-	TGTGCCAGCAGCCAAGATTCCAGGGAAGAGACCCAGTACTTC	CASSQDSREETQYF
TRBJ2-5	many	TRBV28	TRBD1	TGTGCCAGCAGTTTTTCGGACAGGCAAGAGACCCAGTACTTC	CASSFSDRQETQYF
TRBJ2-7	-	TRBV19	TRBD1	TGTGCCAGTAGTACGAGACAGGGGAGCGACGAGCAGTACTTC	CASSTRQGSDEQYF
TRBJ2-5	-	TRBV3-1	TRBD2	TGTGCCAGCAGCCAAGTTTCTAGCGGGAGATTGGAGACCCAGTACTTC	CASSQVSSGRLETQYF
TRBJ1-1	few	TRBV14	-	TGTGCCAGCAGCCAAGATCGGAGGGGTGAAGCTTTCTTT	CASSQDRRGEAFF
TRBJ2-3	few	TRBV6-2/TRBV6-3	TRBD2	TGTGCCAGCAGCCGGACTAGCGGGAGGGCCGCAGATACGCAGTATTTT	CASSRTSGRAADTQYF
TRBJ1-2	-	TRBV29-1	-	TGCAGCGTGCAGGAGCAGTATGGCTACACCTTC	CSVQEQYGYTF
TRBJ2-5	many	TRBV11-2	TRBD2	TGTGCCAGCAGCTTACTGGGGGGGAAGGAGACCCAGTACTTC	CASSLLGGKETQYF
TRBJ2-2	-	TRBV20-1	TRBD2	TGCAGTGCCCGCGGGGGGCGGGGCCATAACACCGGGGAGCTGTTTTTT	CSARGGRGHNTGELFF
TRBJ1-5	many	TRBV28	TRBD1	TGTGCCAGCAGTTTGACACAGGGGTATCAGCCCCAGCATTTT	CASSLTQGYQPQHF
TRBJ2-3	few	TRBV20-1	-	TGCAGTGCTAGAGGCCCGTTCCGTCGGGCGGATACGCAGTATTTT	CSARGPFRRADTQYF
TRBJ1-5	many	TRBV20-1	-	TGCAGTGCTAGAGATGGTAGAGCTCTCAATCAGCCCCAGCATTTT	CSARDGRALNQPQHF
TRBJ2-7	-	TRBV29-1	-	TGCAGCGTTGAGAAACGGGCTTCGGGCGCCTACGAGCAGTACTTC	CSVEKRASGAYEQYF
TRBJ2-3	-	TRBV12-3/TRBV12-4	TRBD2	TGTGCCAGCAGTTACAGCGGGAGCCCGACGCAGTATTTT	CASSYSGSPTQYF
TRBJ2-1	-	TRBV4-2	-	TGTGCCAGCAGCCAAGAGGCGGACAGCTACAATGAGCAGTTCTTC	CASSQEADSYNEQFF
TRBJ1-2	-	TRBV2	-	TGTGCCAGCAGTGAAAGGGGATTGAGGGGGGATGGCTACACCTTC	CASSERGLRGDGYTF
TRBJ2-3	many	TRBV11-2	-	TGTGCCAGCAGCTTACTAGCGCTCACAGATACGCAGTATTTT	CASSLLALTDTQYF
TRBJ2-1	many	TRBV5-1	TRBD1	TGCGCCAGCAGCTTGGCCCAGGGGGCCGGGAATGAGCAGTTCTTC	CASSLAQGAGNEQFF
TRBJ2-2	-	TRBV19	-	TGTGCCAGTAGTATACTAGCGAACGGGGAGCTGTTTTTT	CASSILANGELFF
TRBJ2-3	-	TRBV3-1	-	TGTGCCAGCAGCCAAGATCGAAGATCGGGACACACAGATACGCAGTATTTT	CASSQDRRSGHTDTQYF
TRBJ2-1	few	TRBV11-2	-	TGTGCCAGCAGCTTCCCGGGGGCCCGAATAGCGTCCTACAATGAGCAGTTCTTC	CASSFPGARIASYNEQFF
TRBJ2-3	few	TRBV6-1	TRBD1	TGTGCCAGCAGACACCGCCAGGGGGGCACAGATACGCAGTATTTT	CASRHRQGGTDTQYF
TRBJ2-1	many	TRBV5-1	-	TGCGCCAGCAGCTTACTGCCACCGGGCGAGGGGTCCAATGAGCAGTTCTTC	CASSLLPPGEGSNEQFF
TRBJ2-5	once	TRBV7-3	-	TGTGCCAGCAGCTTAACGTCGACGGGTTACCAAGAGACCCAGTACTTC	CASSLTSTGYQETQYF
TRBJ2-5	-	TRBV6-1	TRBD2	TGCGCCAGCAGTGAGAGGACTAGCGGGAGTGGAGAGACCCAGTACTTC	CASSERTSGSGETQYF
TRBJ2-1	many	TRBV11-3	TRBD2	TGTGCCAGCAGCTCCGAGAGGGAGGGCAATGAGCAGTTCTTC	CASSSEREGNEQFF
TRBJ2-2	-	TRBV3-1	-	TGTGCCAGCAGGCTTACAGGGCTAGGCACCGGGGAGCTGTTTTTT	CASRLTGLGTGELFF
TRBJ2-7	-	TRBV4-2	TRBD2	TGTGCCAGCAGCCAAGGCCCACTAGCGGGAGGGTACGAGCAGTACTTC	CASSQGPLAGGYEQYF
TRBJ1-1	-	TRBV4-2	-	TGTGCCAGCAGCCAAGAACAGATGAACACTGAAGCTTTCTTT	CASSQEQMNTEAFF